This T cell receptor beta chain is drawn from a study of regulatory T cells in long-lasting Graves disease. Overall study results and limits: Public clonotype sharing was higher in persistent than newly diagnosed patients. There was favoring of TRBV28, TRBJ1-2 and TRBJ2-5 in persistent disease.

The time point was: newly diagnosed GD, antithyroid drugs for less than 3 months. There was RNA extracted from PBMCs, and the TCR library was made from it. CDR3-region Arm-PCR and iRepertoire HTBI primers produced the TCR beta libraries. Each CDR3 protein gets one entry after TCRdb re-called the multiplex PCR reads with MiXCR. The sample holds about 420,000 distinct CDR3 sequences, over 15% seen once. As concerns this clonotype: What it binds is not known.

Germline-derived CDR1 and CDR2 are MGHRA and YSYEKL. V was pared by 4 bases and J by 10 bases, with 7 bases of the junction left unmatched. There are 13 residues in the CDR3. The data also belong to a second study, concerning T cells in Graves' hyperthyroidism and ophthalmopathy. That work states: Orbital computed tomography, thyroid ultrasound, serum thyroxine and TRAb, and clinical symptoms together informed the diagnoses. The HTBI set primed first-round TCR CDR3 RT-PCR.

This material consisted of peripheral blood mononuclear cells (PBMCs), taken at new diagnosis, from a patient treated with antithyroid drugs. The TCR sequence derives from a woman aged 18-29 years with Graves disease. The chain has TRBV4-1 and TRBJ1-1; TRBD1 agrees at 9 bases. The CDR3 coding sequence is TGCGCCAGCAGCCCACAGGGGACAGGGAGAGCTTTCTTT. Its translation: CASSPQGTGRAFF.